The 22 T cell receptor beta chains given below trace back to one sample, sequenced in a study of T-cell memory formation after mild COVID-19. TCRdb re-analysed the 5' RACE reads in MiXCR, keeping a single row per CDR3 protein. The table has around 340,000 distinct CDR3 sequences, approximately 13% seen once. Sequenced: PBMCs or a T cell subset sorted from them (not recorded which). These receptors all stem from a man aged 18 to 29 who had mild COVID-19 (a few samples of this study predate the infection). Cell type and time point are not known.

This clonotype was seen only a few times. The V and J genes are TRBV6-2 or TRBV6-3 and TRBJ2-1, with 7 bases matching TRBD1. The CDR3 totals 15 residues. Trimming at V came to 4 bases and at J to 2 bases, leaving 5 bases not matched to a gene. Germline-derived CDR1 and CDR2 are MNHEY and SVGEGT. The CDR3 DNA sequence: TGTGCCAGCAGTTTGACAGGGTCGCCCTACAATGAGCAGTTCTTC. Translation gives CASSLTGSPYNEQFF.

CDR3 amino acids: CATRDYSNQPQHF. As DNA, the CDR3 is TGTGCCACCCGGGACTATAGCAATCAGCCCCAGCATTTT. V and J are TRBV6-6 and TRBJ1-5; perhaps TRBD1 as D (5 bases). The V gene's germline CDR1 is MNHNY and CDR2 SVGAGI (reference sequence). Trimming took 10 bases from V and 0 from J, leaving 10 bases between them. This CDR3 has 13 amino acids.

This CDR3 is CASSREVAGHEQYF. The CDR3 coding sequence is TGTGCCAGCAGCCGCGAGGTAGCGGGTCACGAGCAGTACTTC. The chain employs TRBV7-9 and TRBJ2-7; 7 bases map to TRBD2. Germline V gene lookup returns CDR1 SEHNR and CDR2 FQNEAQ (reference sequence). This CDR3 is 14 amino acids long. With V trimmed by 5 bases and J by 5 bases, 9 bases remained unmatched.

The V and J genes are TRBV4-3 and TRBJ2-7; maybe TRBD2 (6 bases). The germline CDR1 and CDR2 sequences are LGHNA and YSLEER. The V gene lost 3 bases and the J gene lost 0 bases, with 21 bases spanning the gap. The CDR3 runs to 18 residues. This chain's CDR3 is CASSHGLFRRKTSYEQYF. The CDR3 DNA reads as TGCGCCAGCAGCCACGGACTATTCAGAAGGAAAACCTCCTACGAGCAGTACTTC.

This clonotype came up a few times. This sequence joins TRBV12-3 or TRBV12-4 and TRBJ1-2; perhaps TRBD1 as D (6 bases). Trimming removed 5 bases from V and 3 bases from J, with 16 bases in between. This CDR3 spans 15 amino acids. The CDR3 loop is CASSTTEGGDYGYTF. For the CDR3, the DNA is TGTGCCAGCAGTACCACGGAGGGGGGGGACTATGGCTACACCTTC.

This chain joins TRBV27 and TRBJ2-7; possibly TRBD1 or TRBD2 for D (5 bases each). This CDR3 spans 18 amino acids. CDR1 and CDR2 from the germline V gene are MNHEY and SMNVEV (reference sequence). Trimming removed 0 bases from V and 0 bases from J, with 18 bases in between. CDR3 region: CASSLSAPGRRYSYEQYF. The CDR3 DNA reads TGTGCCAGCAGTTTATCGGCACCGGGACGTCGCTACTCCTACGAGCAGTACTTC.

This chain links TRBV9 with TRBJ2-2; 8 bases map to TRBD1. Germline values: CDR1 SGDLS, CDR2 YYNGEE. The CDR3 has 15 amino acids. With V trimmed by 4 bases and J by 6 bases, 8 bases remained unmatched. Here the CDR3 reads CASSPRDRWAGELFF. CDR3 sequence (DNA): TGTGCCAGCAGCCCAAGGGACAGGTGGGCCGGGGAGCTGTTTTTT.

In this sample, this clonotype turned up a few times. In DNA form, the CDR3 reads TGTGCCAGCTGCTTCGGGACCCGCACCTCCTCTAGCACAGATACGCAGTATTTT. It encodes CASCFGTRTSSSTDTQYF. This chain joins TRBV12-3 or TRBV12-4 and TRBJ2-3, with D perhaps being TRBD1 or TRBD2 (5 bases each). V was pared by 8 bases and J by 0 bases, with 24 bases between. The CDR3 is 18 amino acids.

This clonotype was detected a few times. This CDR3 is CASSPEWGDETQYF. In DNA, the CDR3 is TGTGCCAGCAGCCCCGAGTGGGGGGACGAGACCCAGTACTTC. This sequence joins TRBV27 and TRBJ2-5, with D perhaps TRBD2 (6 bases). Germline lookup yields CDR1 MNHEY and CDR2 SMNVEV (reference sequence). The CDR3 covers 14 residues. Trimming removed 6 bases from V and 5 bases from J, with 16 bases in between.

This clonotype turned up a few times. CDR3 in amino acids: CSATDSVGQPQHF. In nucleotides, the CDR3 is TGCAGTGCTACGGACAGCGTGGGTCAGCCCCAGCATTTT. The V call is TRBV20-1, the J call TRBJ1-5; a possible D gene is TRBD1 (6 bases). The germline V gene encodes CDR1 DFQATT and CDR2 SNEGSKA (reference sequence). There are 13 residues in the CDR3. The V end lost 4 bases, the J end lost 6 bases, and 13 bases lay between the germline ends.

The rearrangement uses TRBV3-1 and TRBJ2-2, with D uncertain. Germline V gene sequence: CDR1 LGHDT, CDR2 YNNKEL (reference sequence). The V and J ends lost 0 bases and 6 bases respectively, with 5 bases between them. This CDR3 has 13 amino acids. The CDR3: CASSQDGPGELFF. CDR3 DNA: TGTGCCAGCAGCCAAGATGGCCCCGGGGAGCTGTTTTTT. The complete variable domain, with remaining parts taken from reference TRBV3-1 and TRBJ2-2, reads DTAVSQTPKYLVTQMGNDKSIKCEQNLGHDTMYWYKQDSKKFLKIMFSYNNKELIINETVPNRFSPKSPDKAHLNLHINSLELGDSAVYFCASSQDGPGELFFGEGSRLTVL.

This chain links TRBV4-1 with TRBJ2-7, with D possibly being TRBD1 (6 bases). This CDR3 contains 16 residues. Trimming shortened V by 3 bases and J by 3 bases, and 18 bases separated the two germline ends. CDR1 and CDR2 (germline): MGHRA, YSYEKL. The CDR3 is CASSQTGPRGNYEQYF. The CDR3 nucleotides read TGCGCCAGCAGCCAGACGGGCCCTAGGGGGAACTACGAGCAGTACTTC.

This clonotype has more than one count but fewer than ten. This chain connects TRBV6-6 to TRBJ2-5; no reliable D call. CDR3 length equals 16 residues. In germline, CDR1 is MNHNY, CDR2 SVGAGI (reference sequence). Trimming cost V 5 bases and J 4 bases, with 20 bases left between them. The CDR3 region is CASSHPRTERRETQYF. In DNA form, the CDR3 reads TGTGCCAGCAGTCATCCCCGGACGGAGAGGAGAGAGACCCAGTACTTC.

This clonotype was counted only a few times. The chain uses TRBV28 and TRBJ2-7; no definite D call. The CDR3 runs 11 residues. Per germline, CDR1 MDHEN and CDR2 SYDVKM. The V and J ends lost 3 bases and 5 bases respectively, with 5 bases between them. The CDR3 DNA is TGTGCCAGCAGTTTTGCCAACGAGCAGTACGTC. This encodes CASSFANEQYV.

The chain carries TRBV2 and TRBJ1-4; possibly TRBD1 for D (5 bases). Germline lookup yields CDR1 SNHLY and CDR2 FYNNEI. The CDR3 runs 13 residues. V was shortened by 1 base and J by 16 bases, with 16 bases between the two germline ends. The CDR3 DNA reads as TGTGCCAGCAGTGAAGGGACACCTGACTCGAAGTTTTTT. It is translated as CASSEGTPDSKFF. The whole variable domain, filled in from reference TRBV2 and TRBJ1-4, reads EPEVTQTPSHQVTQMGQEVILRCVPISNHLYFYWYRQILGQKVEFLVSFYNNEISEKSEIFDDQFSVERPDGSNFTLKIRSTKLEDSAMYFCASSEGTPDSKFFGSGTQLSVL.

This clonotype was counted at least ten times. The chain combines TRBV7-2 with TRBJ2-3, with 11 positions matching TRBD2. The J segment lost 4 bases and the V segment lost 5 bases, leaving 8 bases of the junction unmatched. The germline CDR1 and CDR2 sequences are SGHTA and FQGNSA. The CDR3 runs to 16 residues. Here the CDR3 reads CASSPRLAGGADTQYF. CDR3 in DNA: TGTGCCAGCAGCCCCCGCCTAGCGGGGGGTGCAGATACGCAGTATTTT.

This clonotype was detected a few times. The J gene is TRBJ2-3, the V gene TRBV29-1; D not resolved. The CDR3 covers 12 residues. The V end lost 5 bases, the J end lost 2 bases, and 8 bases lay between the germline ends. Germline CDR1 SQVTM, CDR2 ANQGSEA. In DNA, the CDR3 is TGCAGCGTTCCAGATTACACAGATACGCAGTATTTT. It is translated as CSVPDYTDTQYF.

This clonotype turned up a few times. V gene TRBV4-1 combines with J gene TRBJ1-1, with D hard to call. V lost 4 bases, J lost 5 bases, and 11 bases lay in between. The CDR3 consists of 13 residues. Germline CDR1 MGHRA, CDR2 YSYEKL. The CDR3 spells CASSLTRSTEAFF. In DNA, the CDR3 is TGCGCCAGCAGCCTAACACGAAGTACTGAAGCTTTCTTT.

In this sample, this clonotype turned up a few times. The chain couples TRBV15 to TRBJ1-4; the D is unclear. V dropped 5 bases and J dropped 6 bases, with 10 bases sitting between them. The germline V gene has CDR1 LNHNV and CDR2 YYDKDF (reference sequence). CDR3 length equals 13 residues. The CDR3 region is CATSFPPYEKLFF. The CDR3 DNA is TGTGCCACCAGCTTTCCTCCGTATGAAAAACTGTTTTTT.

This clonotype has just a few counts. The chain's CDR3 is CSARNLAGGLYNEQFF. CDR3 bases: TGCAGTGCTAGAAATCTAGCGGGAGGCCTATACAATGAGCAGTTCTTC. The genes are TRBV20-1 and TRBJ2-1, with 11 bases aligning to TRBD2. The CDR3 has 16 residues. V lost 2 bases and J lost 4; bases outside the gene matches: 7. Germline CDR1 is DFQATT and CDR2 is SNEGSKA (reference sequence).

The chain employs TRBV7-2 and TRBJ2-5; possible D gene TRBD1, 6 bases. Germline-derived CDR1 and CDR2 are SGHTA and FQGNSA. Trimming removed 7 bases from V and 2 bases from J, with 11 bases in between. The CDR3 has 13 residues. The CDR3 is CASTRDRQETQYF. As DNA, the CDR3 is TGTGCCAGCACCCGCGACAGGCAAGAGACCCAGTACTTC. Based on the CDR3 plus reference TRBV7-2 and TRBJ2-5, the full variable domain is GAGVSQSPSNKVTEKGKDVELRCDPISGHTALYWYRQSLGQGLEFLIYFQGNSAPDKSGLPSDRFSAERTGGSVSTLTIQRTQQEDSAVYLCASTRDRQETQYFGPGTRLLVL.

This chain joins TRBV12-3 or TRBV12-4 and TRBJ2-1, with TRBD1 matching 7 bases. J gave up 4 bases and V 4 bases, and 4 bases lay outside the gene matches. The CDR3 consists of 14 residues. The CDR3 loop is CASSWTGAYNEQFF. DNA for the CDR3: TGTGCCAGCAGTTGGACAGGAGCATACAATGAGCAGTTCTTC.